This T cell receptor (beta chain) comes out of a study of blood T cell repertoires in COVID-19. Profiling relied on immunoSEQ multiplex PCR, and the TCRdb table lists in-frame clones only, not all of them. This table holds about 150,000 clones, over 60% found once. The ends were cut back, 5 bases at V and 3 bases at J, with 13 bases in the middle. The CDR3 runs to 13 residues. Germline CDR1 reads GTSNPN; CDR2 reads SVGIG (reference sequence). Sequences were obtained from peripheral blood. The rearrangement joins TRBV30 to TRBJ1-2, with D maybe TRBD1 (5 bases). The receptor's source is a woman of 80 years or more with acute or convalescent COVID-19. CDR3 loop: CAWGLGGDYGYTF. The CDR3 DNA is TGTGCCTGGGGCCTTGGGGGGGACTATGGCTACACCTTC.